This TCR beta chain was sequenced for a study of cytomegalovirus exposure and HLA in healthy donors. Findings and caveats of the study: Cytomegalovirus-associated status was assigned to 164 TCR beta chains.

Deletions cut 5 bases from V and 0 bases from J, with 8 bases between. Germline V lookup: CDR1 SGHNT, CDR2 YENEEA. This CDR3 has 13 amino acids. This clone was counted once. Its antigen remains unknown. Researchers ran the PCR with 60 Vbeta and 13 Jbeta primers. Sequenced by immunoSEQ multiplex PCR; TCRdb stores in-frame clones only, minus some. The table records about 250,000 clones, 80% of them present only once. The chain couples TRBV11-3 to TRBJ2-7, with D unclear. The specimen sequenced was PBMCs. This TCR was sampled from a girl aged 2-15 years in good health and CMV-seronegative. The CDR3 DNA reads TGTGCCAGCAGCCGATGGGCCTCCTACGAGCAGTACTTC. Translating gives CASSRWASYEQYF.